This T cell receptor (beta chain) was recorded in a study of T cells in Graves' hyperthyroidism and ophthalmopathy (dated by TCRdb to the late 2010s). General notes on the study: Peripheral blood was sampled at the time of initial diagnosis, prior to any treatment. A discovery cohort of approximately 97 patients, 43 with Graves' ophthalmopathy and approximately 55 with stable Graves' hyperthyroidism, was used to find distinguishing TCR V-J signatures. Prospective prediction of ophthalmopathy was tested in an independent validation cohort consisting of roughly 20 hyperthyroidism patients and some 16 patients who later progressed to ophthalmopathy. The 75 to 100 discovery patients were divided at random into training and test sets in a 7:3 ratio. Thyroid tissue and blood T-cell repertoires from roughly 6 Graves' hyperthyroidism patients were also compared in the study. Once sampling was done, hyperthyroidism patients were given methimazole at a starting dose of 30 mg daily, whereas ophthalmopathy patients were given high-dose intravenous methylprednisolone. The paper reports TCR Vbeta CDR3 sequencing of fewer than 150 peripheral blood samples: 40 or so ophthalmopathy, fewer than 80 hyperthyroidism and approximately 17 progressor patients. Summary of the overall study and its limitations: A model built on a 13 V-J signature distinguished ophthalmopathy from stable hyperthyroidism, reaching over 85% sensitivity and about 81% specificity in cross-validation and 80%/75% in testing. During validation, the model predicted progression to ophthalmopathy a median of about 6.3 months ahead of onset, with approximately 71% sensitivity and 72% to 85% specificity. Most expanded thyroid clonotypes (frequency above 0.001) were also detected in blood, suggesting blood repertoires may reflect thyroid immune responses. Sample size was not statistically predetermined, and blinding of investigators to group allocation was not performed.

V drops 4 bases and J drops 8 bases, leaving 21 bases in between. The germline V gene provides CDR1 SGDLS and CDR2 YYNGEE. From the cysteine through the phenylalanine, the CDR3 covers 16 amino acids. The kept DNA is CDR3 alone, 48 bases in frame from the first base. The TCR beta CDR3 regions were amplified from the RNA transcripts. A first-round RT-PCR of the TCR CDR3 used the HTBI primer set with the Qiagen OneStep RT-PCR kit. The libraries were constructed in a second round of multiplex PCR and then size-selected and purified. Libraries were sequenced paired-end with 100 bp reads on an Illumina HiSeq2000. Concerning the study's data processing: SOAPnuke was used to process the raw data, removing reads that contained adapters or uncalled bases, had a mean Phred below 15, or lacked an exact match to the constant primer or identifier. High-quality paired reads were merged using COPE v1.2.5, and each unique nucleotide sequence was defined as a clonotype. MiTCR v1.1 was used to align clonotypes to the IMGT TRBV, TRBD and TRBJ reference segments. Analysis was restricted to V-J combinations with a frequency above 0.0001, which covered 99.2% of repertoires. A TCS score was defined as the ratio of F50 (clonal expansion) to E x V (chaos), with BLOSUM62-based TCRdist applied between CDR3 peptides within each V-J. Welch's t-statistics and random forest reduced some 510 V-J features to 13, which were used in a naive Bayes classifier (R e1071). TCRdb reprocessing: public reads trimmed at Q25 with fastp, clones called with MiXCR, in-frame beta chains kept. Each entry is one CDR3 protein sequence, shown with its most common DNA and genes. The V and J calls and clone size are TCRdb's, not the authors'. The sample table shows about 290,000 distinct CDR3 sequences, and approximately 12% are seen once. The ten largest clones capture roughly 8.5% of the sample.

The hyperthyroidism patients were between 18 and 65 years old and newly diagnosed, with a disease duration of less than 2 months. Exclusion was applied to patients with uncontrolled infections, other autoimmune diseases, pregnancy or lactation. Diagnoses relied on clinical symptoms, serum thyroxine and TRAb, thyroid ultrasound and orbital computed tomography. For progressor patients, blood was drawn at the first diagnosis of hyperthyroidism, before any ophthalmopathy symptoms had appeared. PBMCs were separated from under 12 ml of fresh peripheral blood using Ficoll-Paque density gradient centrifugation. Patients classed as progressors first received a Graves' hyperthyroidism diagnosis and then went on to develop ophthalmopathy during follow-up. Total RNA was extracted with Trizol reagent, and quality was checked on an Agilent 2100 Bioanalyzer. This clonotype turned up a few times. Which antigen it targets is not known. One base away there is no much larger clone; base qualities are not given.

The clonotype originates from a young woman with Graves' hyperthyroidism that later progressed to Graves' ophthalmopathy. Sequencing input: blood. The sequence is built from TRBV9 and TRBJ2-2; TRBD2 is perhaps the D gene, given 7 matching bases. For the CDR3, the sequence is CASSPYGEGGTGELFF. In nucleotide form, the sequence is TGTGCCAGCAGCCCCTACGGGGAGGGGGGGACGGGGGAGCTGTTTTTT.